This TCR beta chain appears in the sequencing data of a study of Graves' ophthalmopathy and Graves' hyperthyroidism. This clonotype was seen a handful of times. The antigen remains unidentified. The study amplified TCR beta CDR3 regions using RNA transcripts. Amplification began with first-round RT-PCR using HTBI primers, then second-round multiplex PCR was performed. MiXCR, applied by TCRdb to the multiplex PCR reads, yields one record per CDR3 protein. The top ten clones hold under 3.5% of a sample with hundreds of thousands of distinct CDR3 sequences, over 40% of them seen once. V dropped 2 bases and J dropped 5 bases, with 6 bases sitting between them. The CDR3 totals 11 residues. Germline V gene data show CDR1 as DFQATT and CDR2 as SNEGSKA (reference sequence). In this cohort, patients with other autoimmune diseases, uncontrolled infections, pregnancy or lactation were excluded. What supplied the PBMCs was roughly 10 ml of fresh peripheral blood.

Study-level results: Ophthalmopathy could be told apart from stable hyperthyroidism by a 13-signature model (about 89% sensitivity, roughly 80% specificity). Blood also held most thyroid clonotypes expanded above 0.001 frequency.

The gene calls are TRBV20-1 and TRBJ2-5; D gene unclear. The sequencing input was peripheral blood. This TCR came from an adult man with Graves' ophthalmopathy. This CDR3 is CSARYGETQYF. The CDR3 bases are TGCAGTGCTAGATACGGCGAGACCCAGTACTTC.